This T cell receptor beta chain originates from a study of technical replicates of blood from a few donors. Using immunoSEQ multiplex PCR, the repertoire was profiled, and TCRdb retains in-frame clones only, with some absent. The profile shows about 49,000 clones, 90% to 95% of them singletons. In germline, CDR1 is SEHNR, CDR2 FQNEAQ (reference sequence). CDR3 length: 17 residues. With 7 bases clipped from V and 0 bases from J, the junction kept 12 bases outside the gene matches. The origin of this receptor is a human donor in good health. Some clones in this sample may be carry-over from other donors' samples. The chain is built from TRBV7-9 and TRBJ2-3, with 8 bases identical to TRBD2. Input material: PBMCs. CDR3: CASIGPGAGASTDTQYF. CDR3 in DNA: TGTGCCAGCATCGGTCCAGGAGCGGGGGCAAGCACAGATACGCAGTATTTT.